This record looks at one TCR beta chain sequence and its context. The CDR3 extends over 14 amino acids. The germline V and J ends were trimmed by 5 bases and 11 bases, with 21 bases remaining between them. CDR1 and CDR2 (germline): MNHEY, SMNVEV (reference sequence). The data are from a study of memory CD4+ T cells and cytomegalovirus serostatus. The sort gate was single viable CD3+CD4+CD8-CD45RO+ cells for memory CD4+ T cells. Repertoires were generated with immunoSEQ multiplex PCR, while TCRdb's copy carries only in-frame clones and drops some. The repertoire holds 80,000 or so clones, with 78% as singletons.

The source of this sequence is an adult in good health and CMV-seropositive. The sequenced sample consisted of memory CD4+ T cells from blood. The V call is TRBV27, the J call TRBJ1-2; the D gene is possibly TRBD1 (6 bases). The CDR3 DNA reads TGTGCCAGCAGTCCCACCGGACAGATCACAGGGTACACCTTC. Protein: CASSPTGQITGYTF.